The present T cell receptor beta chain was sequenced within a study of Ad26.COV2.S vaccination and SARS-CoV-2 variants. Study as a whole: Into the muscle, Ad26.COV2.S was dosed once or twice, 56 days apart.

General observations from the study: Reportedly, after vaccination the spike-specific CD8+ and CD4+ T cell responses displayed substantial breadth. Comparability of non-spike TCR breadth was observed across vaccine and placebo recipients.

Points on this clone: Its specificity is unknown.

Treatment specified: about 20 received Ad26.COV2.S at low or high dose, single or two shots; 5 received placebo; per-sample allocation not given. After the first vaccine or placebo injection, samples were drawn on day 63. Looked up from germline, CDR1 is LGHNA and CDR2 is YSLEER. Trimming removed 4 bases at V and 3 bases at J, with 7 bases between. The CDR3 has 13 amino acids. TCRdb's table, derived via immunoSEQ multiplex PCR, lists solely in-frame clones and lacks some. In the table there are about 680,000 clones, roughly 90% of which are singletons. The chain is built from TRBV4-3 and TRBJ2-1; D is uncertain. This TCR came from a person between 18 and 65 years old who received the Ad26.COV2.S COVID-19 vaccine or a placebo. The specimen was peripheral blood, collected in a trial of Ad26.COV2.S vaccine versus placebo. CDR3: CASSPQIYNEQFF. DNA for the CDR3: TGCGCCAGCAGCCCCCAAATCTACAATGAGCAGTTCTTC.